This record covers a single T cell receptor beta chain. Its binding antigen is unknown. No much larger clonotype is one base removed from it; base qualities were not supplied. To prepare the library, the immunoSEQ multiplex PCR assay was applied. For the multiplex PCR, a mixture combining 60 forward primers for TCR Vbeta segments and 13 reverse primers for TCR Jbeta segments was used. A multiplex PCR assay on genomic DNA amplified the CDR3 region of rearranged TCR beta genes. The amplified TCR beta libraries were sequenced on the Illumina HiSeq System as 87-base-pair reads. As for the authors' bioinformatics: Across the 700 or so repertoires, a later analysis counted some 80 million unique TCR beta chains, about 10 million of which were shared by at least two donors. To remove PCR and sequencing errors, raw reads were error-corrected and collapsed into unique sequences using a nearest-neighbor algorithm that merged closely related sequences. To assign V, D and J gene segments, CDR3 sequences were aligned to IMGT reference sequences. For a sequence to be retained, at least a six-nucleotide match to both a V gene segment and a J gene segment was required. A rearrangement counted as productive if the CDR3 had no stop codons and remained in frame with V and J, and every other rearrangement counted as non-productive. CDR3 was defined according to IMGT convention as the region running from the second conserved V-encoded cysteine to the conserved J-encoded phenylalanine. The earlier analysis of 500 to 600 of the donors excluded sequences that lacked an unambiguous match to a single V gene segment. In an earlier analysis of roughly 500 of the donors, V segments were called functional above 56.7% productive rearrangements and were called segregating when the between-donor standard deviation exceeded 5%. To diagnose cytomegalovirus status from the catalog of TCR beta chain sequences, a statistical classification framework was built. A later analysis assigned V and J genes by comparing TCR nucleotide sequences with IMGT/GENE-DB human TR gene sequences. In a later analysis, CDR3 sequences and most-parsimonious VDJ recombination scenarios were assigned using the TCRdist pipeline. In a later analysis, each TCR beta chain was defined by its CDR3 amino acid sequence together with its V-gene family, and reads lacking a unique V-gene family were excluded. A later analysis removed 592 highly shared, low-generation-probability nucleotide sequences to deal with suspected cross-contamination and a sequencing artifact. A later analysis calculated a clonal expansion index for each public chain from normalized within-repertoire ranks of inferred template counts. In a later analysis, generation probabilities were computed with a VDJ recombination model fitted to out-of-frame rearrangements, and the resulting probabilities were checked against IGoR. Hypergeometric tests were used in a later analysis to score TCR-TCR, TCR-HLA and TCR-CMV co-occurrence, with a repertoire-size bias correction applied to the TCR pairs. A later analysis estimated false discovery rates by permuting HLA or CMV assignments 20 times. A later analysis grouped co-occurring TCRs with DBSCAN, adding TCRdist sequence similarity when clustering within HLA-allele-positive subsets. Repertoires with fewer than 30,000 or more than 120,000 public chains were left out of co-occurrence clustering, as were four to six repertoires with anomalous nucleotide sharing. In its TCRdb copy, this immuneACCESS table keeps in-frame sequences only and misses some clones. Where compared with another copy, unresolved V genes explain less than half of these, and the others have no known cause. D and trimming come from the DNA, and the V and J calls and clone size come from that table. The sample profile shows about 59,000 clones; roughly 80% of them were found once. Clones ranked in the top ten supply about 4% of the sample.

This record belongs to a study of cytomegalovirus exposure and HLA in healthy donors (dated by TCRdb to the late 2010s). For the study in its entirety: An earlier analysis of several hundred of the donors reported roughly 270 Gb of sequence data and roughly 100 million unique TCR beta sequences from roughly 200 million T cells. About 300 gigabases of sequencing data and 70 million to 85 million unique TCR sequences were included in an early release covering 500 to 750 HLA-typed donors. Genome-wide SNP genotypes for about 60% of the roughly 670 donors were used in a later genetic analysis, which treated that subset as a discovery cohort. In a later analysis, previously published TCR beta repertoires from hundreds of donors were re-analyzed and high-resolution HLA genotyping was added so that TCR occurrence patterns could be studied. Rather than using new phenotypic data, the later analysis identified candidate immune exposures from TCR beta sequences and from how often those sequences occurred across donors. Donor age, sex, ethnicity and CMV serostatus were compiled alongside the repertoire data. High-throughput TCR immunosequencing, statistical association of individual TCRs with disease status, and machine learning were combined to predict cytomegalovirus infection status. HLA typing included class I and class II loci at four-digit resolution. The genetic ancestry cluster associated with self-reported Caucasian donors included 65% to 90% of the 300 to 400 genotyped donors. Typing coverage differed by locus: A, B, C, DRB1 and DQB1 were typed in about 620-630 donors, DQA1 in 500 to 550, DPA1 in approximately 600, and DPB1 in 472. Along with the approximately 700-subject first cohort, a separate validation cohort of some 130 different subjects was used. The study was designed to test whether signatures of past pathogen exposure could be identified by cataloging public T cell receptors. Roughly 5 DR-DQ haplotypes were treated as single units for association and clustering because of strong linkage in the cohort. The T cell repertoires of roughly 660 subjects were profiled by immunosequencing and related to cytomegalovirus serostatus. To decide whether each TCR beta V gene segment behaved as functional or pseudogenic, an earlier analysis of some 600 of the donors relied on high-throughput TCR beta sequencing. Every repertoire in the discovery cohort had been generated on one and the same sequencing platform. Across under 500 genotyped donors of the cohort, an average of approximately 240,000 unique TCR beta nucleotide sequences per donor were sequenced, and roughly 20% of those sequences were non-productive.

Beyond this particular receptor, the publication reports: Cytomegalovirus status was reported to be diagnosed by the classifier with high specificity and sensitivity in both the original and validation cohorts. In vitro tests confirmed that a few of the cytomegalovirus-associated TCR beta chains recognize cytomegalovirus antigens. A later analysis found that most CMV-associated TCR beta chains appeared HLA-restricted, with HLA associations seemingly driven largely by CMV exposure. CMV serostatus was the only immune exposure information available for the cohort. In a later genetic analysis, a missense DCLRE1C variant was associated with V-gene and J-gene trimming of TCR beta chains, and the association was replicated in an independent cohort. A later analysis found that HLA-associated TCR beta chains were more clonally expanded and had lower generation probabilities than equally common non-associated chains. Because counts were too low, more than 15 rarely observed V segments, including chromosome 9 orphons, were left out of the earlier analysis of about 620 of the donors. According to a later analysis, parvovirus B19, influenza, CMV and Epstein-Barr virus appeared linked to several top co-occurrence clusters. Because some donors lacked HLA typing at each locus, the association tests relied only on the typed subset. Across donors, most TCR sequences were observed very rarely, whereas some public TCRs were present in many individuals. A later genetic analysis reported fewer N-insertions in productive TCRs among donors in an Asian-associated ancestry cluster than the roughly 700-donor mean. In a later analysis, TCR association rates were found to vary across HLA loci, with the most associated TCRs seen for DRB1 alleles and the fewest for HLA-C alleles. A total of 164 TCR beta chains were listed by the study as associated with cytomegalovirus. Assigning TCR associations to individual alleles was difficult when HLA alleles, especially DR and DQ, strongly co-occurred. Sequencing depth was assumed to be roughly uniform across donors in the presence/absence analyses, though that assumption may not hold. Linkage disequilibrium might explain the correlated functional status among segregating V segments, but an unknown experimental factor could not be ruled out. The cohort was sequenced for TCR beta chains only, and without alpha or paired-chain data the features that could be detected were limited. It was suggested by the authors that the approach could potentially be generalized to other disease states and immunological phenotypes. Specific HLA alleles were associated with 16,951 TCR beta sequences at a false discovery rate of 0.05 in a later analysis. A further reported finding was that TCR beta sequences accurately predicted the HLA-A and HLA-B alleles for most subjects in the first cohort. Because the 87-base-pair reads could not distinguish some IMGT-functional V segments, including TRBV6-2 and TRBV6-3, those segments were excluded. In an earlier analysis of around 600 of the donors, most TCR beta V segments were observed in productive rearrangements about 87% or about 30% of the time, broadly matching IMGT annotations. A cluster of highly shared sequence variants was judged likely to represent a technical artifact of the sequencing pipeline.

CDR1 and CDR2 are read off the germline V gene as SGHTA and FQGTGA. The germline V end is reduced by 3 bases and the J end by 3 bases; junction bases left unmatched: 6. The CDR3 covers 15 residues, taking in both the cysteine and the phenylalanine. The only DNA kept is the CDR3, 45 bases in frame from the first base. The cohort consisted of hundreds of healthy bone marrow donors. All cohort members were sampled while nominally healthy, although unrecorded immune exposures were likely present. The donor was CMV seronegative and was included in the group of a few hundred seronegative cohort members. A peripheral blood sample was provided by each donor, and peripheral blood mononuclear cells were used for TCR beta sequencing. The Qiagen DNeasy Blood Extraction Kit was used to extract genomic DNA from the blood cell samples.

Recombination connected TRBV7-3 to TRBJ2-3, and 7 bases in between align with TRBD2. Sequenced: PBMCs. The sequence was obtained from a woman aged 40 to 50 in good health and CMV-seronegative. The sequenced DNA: TGTGCCAGCAGCTTCAGCGGGACCAATACAGATACGCAGTATTTT. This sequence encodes CASSFSGTNTDTQYF.